This T cell receptor (beta chain) appears in the sequencing data of a study of blood T cell repertoires in COVID-19 (dated by TCRdb to about 2020). About the investigation overall: Samples from collaborators originated in the United States, Italy and Spain and spanned both the acute and convalescent phases of COVID-19. The samples were drawn from the first 160 participants of the ongoing ImmuneRACE study and from some 1,300 subjects provided by 6 global collaborators. Sample metadata almost always included a de-identified subject ID, COVID-19 status, age in years and sex. The prospective study material was composed of cDNA or gDNA derived from T cells, B-cell-depleted T cells, or PBMCs. Where HLA class I and class II types were available, the types were taken from metadata supplied by the sample provider, not from assay-based typing. The repertoires were released in a freely available public database meant as a resource for research on the immune response to SARS-CoV-2. Subjects who had been exposed to COVID-19, were actively infected with it, or had recovered from it provided the deeply sampled blood TCRbeta repertoires that made up the dataset.

Overall study results and their limits: The quantity of clinical and demographic metadata differed by source and by participant and was supplied without curation.

From the cysteine up to the phenylalanine, the CDR3 has a length of 13 residues. The DNA shown is the 39-base CDR3, in frame from base 1. Based on the germline V gene (reference sequence), the CDR1 and CDR2 sequences are LNHDA and SQIVND. Relative to germline, V is missing 5 bases and J is missing 5 bases, with 5 bases of the junction outside any gene match. The collaborating institutions used their own protocols to collect whole blood in K2EDTA tubes. Collaborator samples were shipped for TCRbeta analysis as frozen whole blood, isolated PBMCs, or DNA extracted from either sample type. With regard to this clone: The specificity of this receptor is unknown. The record has no base qualities; no much larger clone is one base away.

TCRbeta CDR3 regions were amplified from genomic DNA using the immunoSEQ Assay, a bias-controlled multiplex PCR. Regarding the original processing steps: Nucleated cell counts per sample were estimated from amplification of reference gene primers within the assay. To quantify the absolute abundance of each unique TCRbeta CDR3 rearrangement, sequence reads were collapsed and filtered. Productive Simpson clonality was computed per sample as the square root of Simpson's diversity index over productive rearrangements. The table comes from immuneACCESS by way of TCRdb, which keeps in-frame sequences with V and J called. Part of the clones is missing from these tables; in studies checked, under half for an unresolved V gene and the rest for unknown reasons. The V and J calls and clone size come from that table; D and trimming were worked out from the DNA. This sample lists some 120,000 clones; more than 70% were detected once. The top ten clonotypes cover approximately 1.5% of the sample.

The TCR originated in a human donor in a cohort sampled during active COVID-19. Recombination connected TRBV19 to TRBJ1-2, and TRBD1 aligns with 7 junction nucleotides. Sequencing was carried out using peripheral blood. CDR3 protein: CASSPTGLYGYTF. The DNA is TGTGCCAGTAGTCCGACAGGGTTGTATGGCTACACCTTC.